The entry below gives a single T cell receptor (beta chain) sequence along with its context. The data were taken from a study of blood T cell repertoires in COVID-19. Study overall: Nucleic acid was either cDNA or gDNA, and it came from T cells, B-cell-depleted T cells, or PBMCs.

The germline V and J ends were trimmed by 5 bases and 12 bases, with 11 bases remaining between them. The germline V gene has CDR1 SGHNT and CDR2 YENEEA. The CDR3 length is 11 residues. Some clones are missing from TCRdb's copy, which holds only in-frame ones; the method was immunoSEQ multiplex PCR. There are 350,000 or so clones in the sample; 80% to 90% occur only once, and 2.5% to 3.5% lies in the top ten. This receptor was identified in a man aged 25 to 40 with active or convalescent COVID-19. The specimen sequenced was peripheral blood. This chain connects TRBV11-3 to TRBJ2-1; D remains ambiguous. This CDR3 reads CASSRSMAQFF. CDR3 DNA: TGTGCCAGCAGCAGATCCATGGCGCAGTTCTTC.